Below, 9 T cell receptor beta chains from the same sample are listed, as sequenced in a study of cytomegalovirus exposure and HLA in healthy donors. The PCR had 60 Vbeta and 13 Jbeta primers. The table came from immunoSEQ multiplex PCR; TCRdb's copy has only in-frame clones and leaves some out. The repertoire has some 120,000 clones, roughly 74% of them found once; the top ten carry roughly 6%. Source material: PBMCs. Source of these receptors: a woman aged 45-59 years in good health and CMV-seropositive.

The chain has TRBV9 and TRBJ2-2; tentatively, D is TRBD2 (6 bases). Germline V gene sequence: CDR1 SGDLS, CDR2 YYNGEE. The CDR3 spans 14 residues. V was pared by 5 bases and J by 2 bases, with 10 bases between. The CDR3 loop is CASSDSGNTGELFF. CDR3 nucleotide sequence: TGTGCCAGCAGTGATAGCGGAAACACCGGGGAGCTGTTTTTT. The full variable domain, its missing parts supplied by reference TRBV9 and TRBJ2-2, is DSGVTQTPKHLITATGQRVTLRCSPRSGDLSVYWYQQSLDQGLQFLIQYYNGEERAKGNILERFSAQQFPDLHSELNLSSLELGDSALYFCASSDSGNTGELFFGEGSRLTVL.

This clone has only a few counts. V is TRBV2 and J is TRBJ1-5; D perhaps matches TRBD1 (6 bases). The CDR3 runs 14 residues. V dropped 6 bases and J dropped 7 bases, with 16 bases sitting between them. The germline V gene has CDR1 SNHLY and CDR2 FYNNEI. The DNA of the CDR3 is TGTGCCAGCAGCAAAGGGGGGGCAGGGCAGCCCCAGCATTTT. Translation gives CASSKGGAGQPQHF.

V and J are TRBV4-2 and TRBJ1-5; no clear D. This CDR3 spans 15 amino acids. V was clipped by 4 bases and J by 4 bases, with 14 bases between them. From germline, CDR1 is LGHNA and CDR2 YNFKEQ. The CDR3 loop is CASSPLEGGNQPQHF. DNA of the CDR3: TGTGCCAGCAGCCCTCTTGAGGGTGGAAATCAGCCCCAGCATTTT.

The chain recombines TRBV5-6 with TRBJ2-3; the match to TRBD2 covers 10 bases. V was clipped by 1 base and J by 6 bases; unmatched bases: 2. The CDR3 sequence is 14 residues long. Germline-derived CDR1 and CDR2 are SGHDT and YYEEEE. CDR3 bases: TGTGCCAGCAGCTTGACTAGCGGGGCGGATACGCAGTATTTT. Protein: CASSLTSGADTQYF.

V gene TRBV5-1 combines with J gene TRBJ1-5, with a weak D call TRBD1 (6 bases). The CDR3 runs 14 residues. CDR1 is SGHRS and CDR2 is YFSETQ in the germline V gene. Trimming cost V 4 bases and J 4 bases, with 12 bases left between them. The CDR3, as DNA: TGCGCCAGCAGCCCTGACGGACAGAATCAGCCCCAGCATTTT. It specifies CASSPDGQNQPQHF.

The rearrangement links TRBV7-9 to TRBJ2-6; 9 bases line up with TRBD2. V lost 5 bases, J lost 0 bases, and 11 bases stayed unmatched. The CDR3 contains 19 residues. The germline gives CDR1 SEHNR, CDR2 FQNEAQ (reference sequence). The CDR3 region is CASSLRSAGGPSGANVLTF. As DNA, the CDR3 is TGTGCCAGCAGCCTCAGGTCAGCGGGGGGCCCCTCTGGGGCCAACGTCCTGACTTTC.

This clone has just a few counts. V usage is TRBV15 and J usage is TRBJ1-2, with D perhaps matching TRBD1 (5 bases). V was shortened by 4 bases and J by 4 bases, with 10 bases between the two germline ends. The length of the CDR3 is 13 residues. Germline V gene sequence: CDR1 LNHNV, CDR2 YYDKDF (reference sequence). The CDR3 sequence is CATSTPQAYGYTF. The CDR3 DNA is TGTGCCACCAGCACACCACAGGCCTATGGCTACACCTTC.

The rearrangement uses TRBV6-6 and TRBJ2-7, with 8 positions matching TRBD2. In germline, CDR1 is MNHNY, CDR2 SVGAGI (reference sequence). The trim removed 7 bases at V and 4 bases at J, leaving 12 bases unmatched. The length of the CDR3 is 15 residues. CDR3 DNA sequence: TGTGCCAGCACCGAAAGCGGGGGCGTGAGGTACGAGCAGTACTTC. This encodes CASTESGGVRYEQYF.

The V gene is TRBV5-4, the J gene TRBJ2-5; possible D gene TRBD2, 7 bases. CDR3 size: 15 residues. The germline V gene has CDR1 SGHNT and CDR2 YYREEE (reference sequence). V gave up 3 bases and J gave up 5 bases, with 17 bases separating them. The CDR3 DNA reads TGTGCCAGCAGCTCCCCTCGGGGGGCCTTGGAGACCCAGTACTTC. Translated: CASSSPRGALETQYF.